The next 9 T cell receptor beta chains were all read from a single sample in a study of T cell repertoires in cytomegalovirus infection. One entry per CDR3 protein results from TCRdb running MiXCR on the reads. The sample holds approximately 730,000 distinct CDR3 sequences, 30% to 35% seen once. These receptors' antigens are unknown. The source material was cultured PBMCs, sampled from culture after CMV antigen stimulation. These receptors originate from a human donor in good health (CMV status not recorded). Some clones in this sample may be carry-over from other donors' samples.

This clonotype was picked up many times. This chain uses TRBV7-9 with TRBJ2-5; 13 nucleotides match TRBD2. Per germline, CDR1 SEHNR and CDR2 FQNEAQ (reference sequence). After removal of 4 bases from V and 5 bases from J, the junction contained 4 bases not matched to a gene. The CDR3 runs 15 residues. CDR3 sequence reads: CASSSPLAGGETQYF. DNA of the CDR3: TGTGCCAGCAGCTCCCCACTAGCGGGAGGGGAGACCCAGTACTTC.

The chain couples TRBV6-2 or TRBV6-3 to TRBJ2-5; the D gene is possibly TRBD1 (6 bases). V lost 6 bases and J 5 bases, leaving 16 bases between the germline ends. This CDR3 comprises 14 residues. Germline loops: CDR1 MNHEY, CDR2 SVGEGT. CDR3 sequence: CASSQTGSRETQYF. The CDR3 coding sequence is TGTGCCAGCAGCCAGACAGGCTCGAGGGAGACCCAGTACTTC.

J is TRBJ2-7 and V is TRBV20-1, with TRBD2 matching 11 bases. The CDR3 length is 12 residues. After removal of 7 bases from V and 5 bases from J, the junction contained 4 bases not matched to a gene. Germline CDR1 and CDR2: DFQATT and SNEGSKA (reference sequence). CDR3 loop: CSVAGGPDEQYF. CDR3 sequence (DNA): TGCAGTGTAGCGGGGGGGCCTGACGAGCAGTACTTC.

This rearrangement joins TRBV18 to TRBJ2-1; TRBD1 might be the D (5 bases). The CDR3 has 14 amino acids. Trimming pared 3 bases from V and 4 bases from J, leaving 10 bases between. The germline gives CDR1 KGHSH, CDR2 LQKENI. The CDR3 coding sequence is TGTGCCAGCTCACCTGACCGACAGTACAATGAGCAGTTCTTC. This codes for CASSPDRQYNEQFF.

The chain recombines TRBV5-6 with TRBJ1-4, with D perhaps TRBD1 (5 bases). The CDR3 is made up of 12 amino acids. Germline V gene data show CDR1 as SGHDT and CDR2 as YYEEEE. Trimming took 4 bases from V and 16 from J, leaving 17 bases between them. This CDR3 reads CASSTWGSAGFF. The CDR3 DNA reads TGTGCCAGCAGCACTTGGGGGTCTGCGGGGTTTTTT. The full variable domain, rest sourced from reference TRBV5-6 and TRBJ1-4, is DAGVTQSPTHLIKTRGQQVTLRCSPKSGHDTVSWYQQALGQGPQFIFQYYEEEERQRGNFPDRFSGHQFPNYSSELNVNALLLGDSALYLCASSTWGSAGFFGSGTQLSVL.

This clonotype was counted a few times. The chain has TRBV10-3 and TRBJ2-7; D is tentatively TRBD1 or TRBD2 (5 bases each). In germline, CDR1 is ENHRY, CDR2 SYGVKD. Trimming left V 4 bases short and J 2 bases short, with 12 bases between. This CDR3 comprises 14 residues. CDR3 protein: CAISGGTETYEQYF. In DNA, the CDR3 is TGTGCCATCAGTGGTGGGACCGAGACCTACGAGCAGTACTTC.

In its sample, this clonotype was seen once. Because the CDR3 is missing its conserved closing phenylalanine or tryptophan, this is likely a read error. The chain recombines TRBV20-1 with TRBJ2-3; TRBD1 matches 8 bases. CDR1 is DFQATT and CDR2 is SNEGSKA in the germline V gene (reference sequence). The V and J ends lost 6 bases and 3 bases, in that order; junction bases with no gene match: 14. CDR3 length: 16 residues. CDR3: CSASPLAGGVTDTQYL. CDR3 nucleotides: TGCAGTGCCTCCCCCTTGGCAGGGGGCGTTACAGATACGCAGTATCTT.

V usage is TRBV12-3 or TRBV12-4 and J usage is TRBJ2-1, with D hard to call. This CDR3 comprises 17 residues. V lost 2 bases and J lost 1, with 15 bases in between. The CDR3 coding sequence is TGTGCCAGCAGTTTAAGTCCAGATTCAAGGTCCTACAATGAGCAGTTCTTC. Translation: CASSLSPDSRSYNEQFF.

This clonotype was found a few times. The rearrangement joins TRBV20-1 to TRBJ2-5, with a tentative D call TRBD2 (6 bases). CDR1 DFQATT and CDR2 SNEGSKA come from the germline V gene (reference sequence). This CDR3 is 13 amino acids long. The ends were cut back, 1 base at V and 2 bases at J, with 8 bases in the middle. The chain's CDR3 is CSARVGGQETQYF. As DNA, the CDR3 is TGCAGTGCTAGAGTGGGAGGACAAGAGACCCAGTACTTC.